The 32 T cell receptor beta chains below all came from one sample that was sequenced in a study of CDR3 diversity in severe acne. TCRdb processed the PCR reads anew with MiXCR; each CDR3 protein has one entry. Of approximately 97,000 distinct CDR3 sequences listed, roughly half are singletons. Sequenced material: blood. The receptor set was obtained from a male donor with acne.

As concerns this clonotype: Sequence at one end of the junction differs from germline and may be a read error. The chain links TRBV11-3 to TRBJ1-5; no firm D call. Germline-derived CDR1 and CDR2 are SGHNT and YENEEA. The CDR3 is made up of 15 amino acids. The CDR3 reads CARSSDRGLNQPQHF. The CDR3 nucleotides read TGTGCCAGAAGCTCAGATCGTGGGCTGAATCAGCCCCAGCATTTT.

J is TRBJ1-6 and V is TRBV19, with D possibly TRBD1 on 5 matching bases. This CDR3 comprises 14 residues. Trimming pared 6 bases from V and 9 bases from J, leaving 15 bases between. Germline values: CDR1 LNHDA, CDR2 SQIVND (reference sequence). DNA for the CDR3: TGTGCCAGTAGCCCACTACACAGGCTTTCACCCCTCCACTTT. This codes for CASSPLHRLSPLHF.

Notes on this clonotype: This clone may be a read error of a much larger clone one base away. The J gene is TRBJ2-1, the V gene TRBV5-1; the match to TRBD1 covers 12 bases. There are 16 residues in the CDR3. Germline CDR1 and CDR2: SGHRS and YFSETQ. CDR3 sequence: CASSPMGQGADNGQFF. Here the CDR3 DNA reads TGCGCCAGCAGCCCCATGGGACAGGGGGCAGACAATGGGCAGTTCTTC.

This clonotype appeared a single time. It may be a read error: a sequence one base away is much more abundant. V usage is TRBV5-1 and J usage is TRBJ1-1, with no clear D. Per germline, CDR1 SGHRS and CDR2 YFSETQ. Trimming stripped 0 bases from V and 8 bases from J, with 14 bases between. The CDR3 sequence is 14 residues long. The CDR3 sequence is CASSLVREATEAFF. Written as DNA, the CDR3 is TGCGCCAGCAGCTTGGTACGGGAGGCCACGGAAGCTTTCTTT.

This clonotype was counted at least ten times. The CDR3 spells CATSRDRGNTEAFF. As DNA, the CDR3 is TGTGCCACCAGCAGAGATCGTGGAAACACTGAAGCTTTCTTT. The genes are TRBV15 and TRBJ1-1, with D unresolved. CDR1 is LNHNV, CDR2 YYDKDF, per germline (reference sequence). This CDR3 region has 14 residues. Trimming shortened V by 0 bases and J by 2 bases, and 7 bases separated the two germline ends.

CDR3 nucleotide sequence: TGTGCCAGCAGTTTGGGCCCCACCCAGCCCCAGCATTTT. Encoded protein: CASSLGPTQPQHF. The V and J genes are TRBV27 and TRBJ1-5; D remains unclear. Germline assignment: CDR1 MNHEY and CDR2 SMNVEV (reference sequence). Trimming shortened V by 3 bases and J by 7 bases, and 10 bases separated the two germline ends. This CDR3 comprises 13 residues.

The V call is TRBV24-1, the J call TRBJ2-7; 7 bases line up with TRBD1. The CDR3 is 14 amino acids. Losses at the gene ends were 4 bases for V and 3 bases for J; bases not matched to a gene: 5. The germline V gene encodes CDR1 KGHDR and CDR2 SFDVKD. CDR3 loop: CATSERGQSYEQYF. The CDR3 DNA reads TGTGCCACCAGTGAGAGGGGACAGAGCTACGAGCAGTACTTC.

The chain has TRBV2 and TRBJ1-4, with D perhaps TRBD1 (6 bases). Germline values: CDR1 SNHLY, CDR2 FYNNEI. V shed 4 bases and J shed 8 bases, with 17 bases lying between them. The CDR3 has 15 residues. CDR3 amino acids: CASSGTGGAREKLFF. As DNA, the CDR3 is TGTGCCAGCAGTGGGACGGGGGGCGCGAGAGAAAAACTGTTTTTT.

This clonotype was observed many times. The chain couples TRBV5-5 to TRBJ2-1; no definite D call. There are 15 residues in the CDR3. CDR1 is SGHKS and CDR2 is YYEKEE in the germline V gene (reference sequence). Trimming pared 0 bases from V and 4 bases from J, leaving 11 bases between. This CDR3 reads CASSLAHGRYNEQFF. In DNA, the CDR3 is TGTGCCAGCAGCTTGGCTCACGGCAGATACAATGAGCAGTTCTTC.

The CDR3 DNA is TGCAGTGCTAGAGGCGGGAGGGGCGTATACGAGCAGTACTTC. Protein product: CSARGGRGVYEQYF. The chain has TRBV20-1 and TRBJ2-7; TRBD2 agrees at 9 bases. Germline V gives CDR1 DFQATT, CDR2 SNEGSKA (reference sequence). V shed 1 base and J 4 bases; nucleotides not matched to a gene: 5. This CDR3 spans 14 amino acids.

The chain uses TRBV29-1 and TRBJ2-7; D unresolved. The CDR3 sequence is 12 residues long. Germline V gives CDR1 SQVTM, CDR2 ANQGSEA. The V end was cut by 3 bases, the J end by 2 bases, with 8 bases between. The CDR3 coding sequence is TGCAGCGTTGAGAGGCAGCCCTACGAGCAGTACTTC. The encoded protein is CSVERQPYEQYF.

This clonotype was observed many times. The chain combines TRBV20-1 with TRBJ2-7, with D possibly called TRBD1 or TRBD2 (5 bases each). Germline values: CDR1 DFQATT, CDR2 SNEGSKA (reference sequence). V shed 1 base and J shed 3 bases, with 7 bases lying between them. CDR3 length: 12 residues. The CDR3 loop is CSARGGSYEQYF. The DNA of the CDR3 is TGCAGTGCTAGAGGGGGGAGCTACGAGCAGTACTTC.

The chain couples TRBV4-1 to TRBJ2-4; the D gene could be TRBD1 or TRBD2 (5 bases each). The CDR3 loop spans 16 amino acids. V was cut by 5 bases and J by 5 bases, with 19 bases left in between. CDR1 is MGHRA, CDR2 YSYEKL, per germline. The CDR3 region is CASSSRGRSQENIQYF. As DNA, the CDR3 is TGCGCCAGCAGCTCCCGGGGCCGGAGCCAAGAAAACATTCAGTACTTC.

The chain carries TRBV5-1 and TRBJ2-7, with TRBD1 identical over 9 bases. This CDR3 has 18 amino acids. J lost 1 base, V lost 0 bases, and 11 bases had no gene match. The germline V gene has CDR1 SGHRS and CDR2 YFSETQ. The CDR3 here is CASSLGRLTGTGSYEQYF. Here the CDR3 DNA reads TGCGCCAGCAGCTTGGGGCGGCTGACCGGGACAGGGTCCTACGAGCAGTACTTC.

This clonotype was seen ten or more times. This chain connects TRBV6-2 or TRBV6-3 to TRBJ2-5, with 12 bases matching TRBD2. Germline V gene lookup returns CDR1 MNHEY and CDR2 SVGEGT. The CDR3 is 16 residues long. V trimming: 6 bases; J trimming: 5 bases; junction bases outside the gene matches: 10. DNA of the CDR3: TGTGCCAGCAGGACCCCTAGCGGGAGGGGACGGGAGACCCAGTACTTC. As protein: CASRTPSGRGRETQYF.

A single count supports this clonotype. The chain carries TRBV10-3 and TRBJ2-5; 11 nucleotides align to TRBD2. The CDR3 covers 15 residues. Germline V gene sequence: CDR1 ENHRY, CDR2 SYGVKD. J lost 3 bases, V lost 4 bases, and 4 bases had no gene match. The CDR3, as DNA: TGTGCCATCAGTGGGGGACTAGCGGAGAAAGAGACCCAGTACTTC. It codes for CAISGGLAEKETQYF.

This clonotype was seen more than once but under ten times. V usage is TRBV6-5 and J usage is TRBJ1-5; TRBD1 aligns across 7 bases. V lost 5 bases, J lost 7 bases, and 5 bases stayed unmatched. CDR1 is MNHEY, CDR2 SVGAGI, per germline. The CDR3 runs 13 residues. For the CDR3, the DNA is TGTGCCAGCAGTCAGACAGGGATACAGCCCCAGCATTTT. The encoded protein is CASSQTGIQPQHF.

This chain joins TRBV4-2 and TRBJ2-7; 12 nucleotides agree with TRBD1. Germline assignment: CDR1 LGHNA and CDR2 YNFKEQ. V shed 1 base, J shed 1 base, and the junction held 11 bases outside the gene matches. There are 19 residues in the CDR3. The CDR3 DNA follows: TGTGCCAGCAGCCAAGTAGTTGGGACAGGGGGCGTCTTTTCCTACGAGCAGTACTTC. Amino acids: CASSQVVGTGGVFSYEQYF.

V usage is TRBV28 and J usage is TRBJ1-5; D ambiguous. The CDR3 is made up of 12 amino acids. Trimming removed 6 bases from V and 9 bases from J, with 12 bases in between. From germline, CDR1 is MDHEN and CDR2 SYDVKM. The DNA for the CDR3 is TGTGCCAGCAGCCTTCCCCGGGGGCCCCAGCATTTT. Amino acids: CASSLPRGPQHF.

As concerns this clonotype: Possible read error: a much larger clone is one base away. This chain joins TRBV7-9 and TRBJ2-5; D gene ambiguous. Trimming stripped 1 base from V and 2 bases from J, with 8 bases between. The CDR3 is 14 amino acids. Germline V gives CDR1 SEHNR, CDR2 FQNEAQ (reference sequence). The CDR3 here is CASSLEDGQETQYF. The CDR3 bases are TGTGCCAGCAGCTTAGAAGATGGACAAGAGACCCAGTACTTC.

V and J are TRBV11-2 and TRBJ2-5; no reliable D call. The V end was cut by 2 bases, the J end by 4 bases, with 14 bases between. CDR1 is SGHAT and CDR2 is FQNNGV in the germline V gene. This CDR3 comprises 15 residues. The DNA of the CDR3 is TGTGCCAGCAGCTTAACCGCGATCCCTGGAGAGACCCAGTACTTC. Encoded protein: CASSLTAIPGETQYF.

Notes on this clonotype: A read error may be the cause here, since a much bigger clone is one base away. CDR3 residues: CVSSRGQAETQYF. CDR3 nucleotide sequence: TGTGTCAGCAGCAGAGGACAGGCAGAGACCCAGTACTTC. The genes are TRBV11-2 and TRBJ2-5; TRBD1 aligns across 7 bases. Germline V CDR1 and CDR2: SGHAT, FQNNGV. The CDR3 loop spans 13 amino acids.

V and J are TRBV20-1 and TRBJ1-1, with D uncertain. This CDR3 comprises 14 residues. CDR1 is DFQATT and CDR2 is SNEGSKA in the germline V gene (reference sequence). V dropped 7 bases and J dropped 1 base, with 16 bases sitting between them. The CDR3 nucleotides are TGCAGTGGAAGTAAGCCAGGCCCGAACACTGAAGCTTTCTTT. Encoded protein: CSGSKPGPNTEAFF.

The J gene is TRBJ2-2, the V gene TRBV24-1; no definite D call. The CDR3 is made up of 15 amino acids. Trimming left V 9 bases short and J 4 bases short, with 17 bases between. Germline V lookup: CDR1 KGHDR, CDR2 SFDVKD. The CDR3, as DNA: TGTGCCACCGGTGCGCCTTGGGTGGGCACCGGGGAGCTGTTTTTT. Protein sequence: CATGAPWVGTGELFF.

This clonotype has at least ten counts. The chain is built from TRBV5-8 and TRBJ2-1; D may correspond to TRBD1 or TRBD2 (7 bases each). The CDR3 is 14 residues long. V lost 7 bases and J 9 bases, leaving 20 bases between the germline ends. Germline V gene data show CDR1 as SGHTS and CDR2 as YDEGEE. CDR3 in DNA: TGTGCCAGCGCAGGGGGGGAGGGCCCAGGTGAGCAGTTCTTC. It is translated as CASAGGEGPGEQFF.

This clonotype was detected only a few times. The J gene is TRBJ2-3, the V gene TRBV11-2; D is unresolved. Trimming pared 4 bases from V and 7 bases from J, leaving 9 bases between. The CDR3 runs 12 residues. In germline, CDR1 is SGHAT, CDR2 FQNNGV. The CDR3 sequence: CASSSPGYTQYF. The CDR3 bases are TGTGCCAGCAGCTCGCCGGGCTATACGCAGTATTTT. The full variable domain, its missing parts supplied by reference TRBV11-2 and TRBJ2-3, is EAGVAQSPRYKIIEKRQSVAFWCNPISGHATLYWYQQILGQGPKLLIQFQNNGVVDDSQLPKDRFSAERLKGVDSTLKIQPAKLEDSAVYLCASSSPGYTQYFGPGTRLTVL.

Only a few counts were recorded for this clonotype. The V and J genes are TRBV7-9 and TRBJ1-6, with 10 bases matching TRBD1. After removal of 6 bases from V and 14 bases from J, the junction contained 7 bases not matched to a gene. The CDR3 totals 13 residues. Germline assignment: CDR1 SEHNR and CDR2 FQNEAQ (reference sequence). CDR3 sequence: CASRQTGGLTLHF. CDR3 sequence (DNA): TGTGCCAGCAGACAGACAGGGGGCCTAACCCTCCACTTT.

The chain carries TRBV7-3 and TRBJ1-1, with TRBD1 identical over 9 bases. CDR3 length equals 15 residues. V lost 4 bases to trimming and J lost 8 bases; unmatched junction nucleotides: 11. Germline-derived CDR1 and CDR2 are SGHTA and FQGTGA. The CDR3 nucleotides read TGTGCCAGCAGCTCGACAGGGGGATTTCGCGACGAAGCTTTCTTT. Amino acid sequence: CASSSTGGFRDEAFF.

V gene TRBV2 combines with J gene TRBJ1-2; D is undetermined. V lost 3 bases and J 4 bases, leaving 12 bases between the germline ends. The CDR3 is 14 amino acids. CDR1 and CDR2 from the germline V gene are SNHLY and FYNNEI. This chain's CDR3 is CASSDGLTSYGYTF. The CDR3, as DNA: TGTGCCAGCAGTGACGGTCTGACTTCCTATGGCTACACCTTC.

The rearrangement joins TRBV20-1 to TRBJ2-7, with TRBD2 identical over 12 bases. The trim removed 3 bases at V and 4 bases at J, leaving 7 bases unmatched. The CDR3 runs 15 residues. Germline V gives CDR1 DFQATT, CDR2 SNEGSKA (reference sequence). The CDR3 bases are TGCAGTGCTAGGGCTATTACTAGCGGGGGGTACGAGCAGTACTTC. This gives the protein CSARAITSGGYEQYF.

This clonotype appeared once. J is TRBJ1-6 and V is TRBV9; no clear D. Trimming took 2 bases from V and 13 from J, leaving 10 bases between them. The CDR3 runs to 12 residues. Germline lookup yields CDR1 SGDLS and CDR2 YYNGEE. CDR3 sequence reads: CASSVEGDPLHF. The CDR3 region has the DNA TGTGCCAGCAGCGTCGAGGGAGATCCCCTCCACTTT.

The chain uses TRBV7-2 and TRBJ2-5, with D tentatively TRBD2 (6 bases). This CDR3 comprises 15 residues. Per germline, CDR1 SGHTA and CDR2 FQGNSA. With 1 base removed from V and 2 bases from J, the gap between germline ends came to 11 bases. The CDR3 loop reads CASSLVTRLQETQYF. CDR3 bases: TGTGCCAGCAGCTTAGTGACTAGATTGCAAGAGACCCAGTACTTC.